A single sample gave rise to the 4 T cell receptor beta chains below, sequenced in a study of cytomegalovirus exposure and HLA in healthy donors. In the PCR, 60 Vbeta and 13 Jbeta primers were used. TCRdb's copy holds only in-frame clones and misses some; the assay was immunoSEQ multiplex PCR. The sample records over 95,000 clones, around three quarters being singletons. The material sequenced was PBMCs. The receptors originated from a female donor in good health and CMV-seronegative.

V and J are TRBV7-2 and TRBJ1-2; 7 bases line up with TRBD1. CDR3 size: 15 residues. The germline CDR1 and CDR2 sequences are SGHTA and FQGNSA. Unmatched junction bases numbered 13, after V lost 5 bases and J lost 7 bases. CDR3 sequence (DNA): TGTGCCAGCAGCCATACCCACCTGACAGGGTTTGGCTACACCTTC. Translating it yields CASSHTHLTGFGYTF.

The chain couples TRBV5-1 to TRBJ2-5, with D possibly matching TRBD1 (5 bases). V lost 5 bases and J lost 5, with 13 bases in between. This CDR3 contains 13 residues. The V gene's germline CDR1 is SGHRS and CDR2 YFSETQ. Written as DNA, the CDR3 is TGCGCCAGCAGTCTTCAGGGTCGTGAGACCCAGTACTTC. Protein product: CASSLQGRETQYF.

V is TRBV4-3 and J is TRBJ2-1; TRBD2 aligns across 10 bases. V lost 0 bases to trimming and J lost 3 bases; unmatched junction nucleotides: 11. Germline V gene lookup returns CDR1 LGHNA and CDR2 YSLEER. The CDR3 consists of 19 residues. The CDR3 bases are TGCGCCAGCAGCCAAGATCCTAGCGGGGGAGACCCCTTCTACAATGAGCAGTTCTTC. Protein product: CASSQDPSGGDPFYNEQFF.

The rearrangement uses TRBV29-1 and TRBJ2-3; 8 bases fit TRBD1. The length of the CDR3 is 15 residues. Germline assignment: CDR1 SQVTM and CDR2 ANQGSEA. Losses at the gene ends were 2 bases for V and 1 base for J; bases not matched to a gene: 5. Written as DNA, the CDR3 is TGCAGCGTTGAACCGGGACAGGCCGGCACAGATACGCAGTATTTT. The encoded protein is CSVEPGQAGTDTQYF.